This TCR beta chain came from a study of radiotherapy plus CTLA-4 blockade in lung cancer. Whole-study context: Objective responses emerged in 18% of patients, and roughly 30% attained disease control. General study points: Interferon-beta, together with early blood T cell clone dynamics, reportedly best predicted response. Radiotherapy was combined with ipilimumab, and tumor-derived TCR clones then expanded in blood.

Germline values: CDR1 SGHRS, CDR2 YFSETQ. V was shortened by 10 bases and J by 10 bases, with 27 bases between the two germline ends. This CDR3 has 15 amino acids. Produced via immunoSEQ multiplex PCR; TCRdb's table is partial and in-frame only. The sample includes more than 100,000 clones, more than 80% seen only once; the top ten take 5.5% to 7%. As to this clone: Its target is not known.

This chain uses TRBV5-1 with TRBJ2-1; weak D call: TRBD2 (6 bases). The TCR comes from a human donor with non-small cell lung cancer that progressed on radiotherapy plus ipilimumab. The sample consisted of peripheral blood, taken from a patient treated with radiotherapy plus ipilimumab. The DNA of the CDR3 is TGCGCCGTGGGGCGGGGCGAAGCCCCGTTGAGGGAGCAGTTCTTC. Translated, it gives CAVGRGEAPLREQFF.